These 26 T cell receptor beta chains originate from one sample sequenced in a study of cytomegalovirus exposure and HLA in healthy donors. Primers for the PCR totalled 60 Vbeta and 13 Jbeta. Generated by immunoSEQ multiplex PCR, the TCRdb table keeps only in-frame clones and is missing some. Of some 130,000 clones detected, about 80% appear once; the ten largest clones hold more than 3%. The sequenced material came from PBMCs. The source is a male donor in good health and CMV-seronegative.

This clone appeared a few times. The chain uses TRBV10-2 and TRBJ2-1; 8 bases fit TRBD1. CDR3 length: 15 amino acids. Germline trimming cut 7 bases from V and 8 bases from J; bases unmatched to any gene: 13. The germline gives CDR1 WSHSY, CDR2 SAAADI. CDR3 in amino acids: CASNSRGQDIDEQFF. The CDR3, as DNA: TGCGCCAGCAACTCCAGGGGGCAAGACATAGATGAGCAGTTCTTC.

This chain joins TRBV9 and TRBJ2-3; D possibly corresponds to TRBD2 (7 bases). The germline gives CDR1 SGDLS, CDR2 YYNGEE. V dropped 4 bases and J dropped 2 bases, with 17 bases sitting between them. CDR3 length equals 16 residues. CDR3 region: CASSSRAGAPTDTQYF. The CDR3 DNA sequence: TGTGCCAGCAGCTCTAGGGCGGGGGCCCCCACAGATACGCAGTATTTT.

This chain uses TRBV30 with TRBJ1-6, with 11 bases aligning to TRBD1. The trim removed 0 bases at V and 11 bases at J, leaving 3 bases unmatched. Germline V lookup: CDR1 GTSNPN, CDR2 SVGIG (reference sequence). The CDR3 runs to 14 residues. The CDR3 sequence is CAWSVQGQGAPLHF. The CDR3 DNA reads as TGTGCCTGGAGTGTTCAGGGACAGGGGGCACCCCTCCACTTT.

This chain uses TRBV5-1 with TRBJ1-2, with D perhaps TRBD1 (6 bases). The CDR3 runs to 14 residues. The germline CDR1 and CDR2 sequences are SGHRS and YFSETQ. V was pared by 0 bases and J by 0 bases, with 6 bases between. CDR3 in amino acids: CASSLDRANYGYTF. The DNA of the CDR3 is TGCGCCAGCAGCTTGGACAGGGCTAACTATGGCTACACCTTC.

Note on this clone: Other nucleotide sequences from this sample produce the same CDR3. The chain uses TRBV5-4 and TRBJ2-7; 7 nucleotides match TRBD1. The junction had 0 bases not matched to a gene; V was cut back by 0 bases and J by 0 bases. Germline V CDR1 and CDR2: SGHNT, YYREEE (reference sequence). The CDR3 runs 14 residues. CDR3 protein: CASSLGQGSYEQYF. CDR3 nucleotides: TGTGCCAGCAGCTTGGGACAGGGCTCCTACGAGCAGTACTTC.

The CDR3 DNA follows: TGTGCCAGCAGCCCCGGGACAGACTACGAGCAGTACTTC. Translating it yields CASSPGTDYEQYF. This rearrangement joins TRBV6-5 to TRBJ2-7; 7 nucleotides match TRBD1. The CDR3 spans 13 residues. From germline, CDR1 is MNHEY and CDR2 SVGAGI. J gave up 3 bases and V 6 bases, and 5 bases lay outside the gene matches.

V is TRBV4-3 and J is TRBJ2-1; 9 bases match TRBD1. CDR3 length: 14 amino acids. Germline lookup yields CDR1 LGHNA and CDR2 YSLEER. The ends lost 3 bases at V and 7 bases at J; junction bases unmatched: 4. DNA for the CDR3: TGCGCCAGCAGCCAGGGGGACAGGGTAAATGAGCAGTTCTTC. Amino acid sequence: CASSQGDRVNEQFF.

This clone was picked up one time. The chain has TRBV6-1 and TRBJ2-1, with TRBD1 matching 12 bases. The CDR3 totals 14 residues. V lost 8 bases and J lost 7; bases outside the gene matches: 6. Germline loops: CDR1 MNHNS, CDR2 SASEGT. The CDR3 DNA reads as TGTGCCAGCCGGGGACAGGGGGCGAGTAATGAGCAGTTCTTC. Protein: CASRGQGASNEQFF.

For this clone: Additional DNA sequences in this sample encode the identical CDR3. The chain joins TRBV5-1 to TRBJ2-3, with D hard to call. The CDR3 has 15 residues. Deletions cut 0 bases from V and 3 bases from J, with 11 bases between. From germline, CDR1 is SGHRS and CDR2 YFSETQ. The CDR3 nucleotides are TGCGCCAGCAGCTTGGATGTCCTAGAGACAGATACGCAGTATTTT. It is translated as CASSLDVLETDTQYF.

The rearrangement uses TRBV9 and TRBJ1-6; the match to TRBD1 covers 7 bases. The CDR3 has 15 amino acids. The junction had 4 bases not matched to a gene; V was cut back by 2 bases and J by 5 bases. Germline CDR1 SGDLS, CDR2 YYNGEE. The DNA of the CDR3 is TGTGCCAGCAGCGTGAGGACAGGAGATAATTCACCCCTCCACTTT. Its protein product is CASSVRTGDNSPLHF.

The V call is TRBV7-2, the J call TRBJ1-1; 7 bases are shared with TRBD1. CDR3 length: 15 residues. CDR1 and CDR2 (germline): SGHTA, FQGNSA. Trimming at V came to 5 bases and at J to 3 bases, leaving 9 bases not matched to a gene. The DNA for the CDR3 is TGTGCCAGCAGCGGCCGGACAGGTTCCGACACTGAAGCTTTCTTT. Amino acid sequence: CASSGRTGSDTEAFF.

The chain carries TRBV15 and TRBJ2-5, with TRBD1 identical over 7 bases. J gave up 5 bases and V 0 bases, and 6 bases lay outside the gene matches. Germline CDR1 reads LNHNV; CDR2 reads YYDKDF (reference sequence). The CDR3 covers 15 residues. In DNA form, the CDR3 reads TGTGCCACCAGCAGAGACAGGGGGATAAGGGAGACCCAGTACTTC. Translated, it gives CATSRDRGIRETQYF.

The count of this clone is one. The chain joins TRBV21-1 to TRBJ1-1; the table's D call, TRBD1, was not checked against the DNA. TRBV21-1 is listed as a pseudogene. This CDR3 is built from 13 residues. The CDR3 coding sequence is TGTGCCAGCAGCTCCAACCGGGACAGTGAAACTTTCTTT. Amino acids: CASSSNRDSETFF.

The V gene is TRBV10-1, the J gene TRBJ1-3; D is unclear. V was shortened by 4 bases and J by 3 bases, with 7 bases between the two germline ends. Germline-derived CDR1 and CDR2 are WNHNN and SYGVQD (reference sequence). The CDR3 runs to 13 residues. Here the CDR3 reads CASSAGVGNTIYF. CDR3 in DNA: TGCGCCAGCAGTGCCGGGGTTGGAAACACCATATATTTT.

This clone appeared a few times. The V call is TRBV7-9, the J call TRBJ2-1, with D possibly being TRBD1 (6 bases). The V end was cut by 7 bases, the J end by 0 bases, with 16 bases between. In germline, CDR1 is SEHNR, CDR2 FQNEAQ (reference sequence). The CDR3 loop spans 16 amino acids. The CDR3 sequence: CASTLRTGSSYNEQFF. The CDR3 DNA follows: TGTGCCAGCACCCTAAGAACAGGGAGCTCCTACAATGAGCAGTTCTTC.

V gene TRBV6-5 combines with J gene TRBJ2-5; TRBD1 matches at 7 bases. The V and J ends lost 4 bases and 1 base, in that order; junction bases with no gene match: 3. From germline, CDR1 is MNHEY and CDR2 SVGAGI. This CDR3 spans 14 amino acids. The CDR3 spells CASSWGTAQETQYF. The CDR3 DNA reads as TGTGCCAGCAGTTGGGGGACAGCCCAAGAGACCCAGTACTTC.

This clone showed up just a few times. The rearrangement links TRBV4-1 to TRBJ1-1; D is unresolved. Germline-derived CDR1 and CDR2 are MGHRA and YSYEKL. The CDR3 covers 14 residues. Deletions cut 1 base from V and 0 bases from J, with 6 bases between. The CDR3 bases are TGCGCCAGCAGCCAAGTTCCCATGAACACTGAAGCTTTCTTT. This encodes CASSQVPMNTEAFF.

The V and J genes are TRBV5-1 and TRBJ1-1; D is possibly TRBD1 (5 bases). Trimming stripped 5 bases from V and 2 bases from J, with 13 bases between. CDR3 length: 14 amino acids. Germline CDR1 is SGHRS and CDR2 is YFSETQ. The DNA for the CDR3 is TGCGCCAGCAGACCCGGGACTTCCAACACTGAAGCTTTCTTT. Its translation is CASRPGTSNTEAFF. Together with reference TRBV5-1 and TRBJ1-1, the CDR3 gives the full variable domain: KAGVTQTPRYLIKTRGQQVTLSCSPISGHRSVSWYQQTPGQGLQFLFEYFSETQRNKGNFPGRFSGRQFSNSRSEMNVSTLELGDSALYLCASRPGTSNTEAFFGQGTRLTVV.

This chain uses TRBV30 with TRBJ2-1, with a tentative D call TRBD2 (6 bases). V was cut by 2 bases and J by 15 bases, with 17 bases left in between. Germline CDR1 GTSNPN, CDR2 SVGIG (reference sequence). The CDR3 sequence is 12 residues long. The CDR3 protein is CAWSKSGVNPFF. CDR3 DNA: TGTGCCTGGAGTAAGTCGGGAGTTAATCCGTTCTTC.

The genes are TRBV25-1 and TRBJ2-7, with TRBD1 as a possible D gene (5 bases). The CDR3 extends over 14 amino acids. Deletions cut 5 bases from V and 2 bases from J, with 13 bases between. Germline CDR1 MGHDK, CDR2 SYGVNS. The CDR3 DNA is TGTGCCAGCAGTTCTCGACAGCCCCCCTACGAGCAGTACTTC. This sequence encodes CASSSRQPPYEQYF.

The genes are TRBV27 and TRBJ2-1; perhaps TRBD2 as D (6 bases). This CDR3 has 11 residues. Germline V gene lookup returns CDR1 MNHEY and CDR2 SMNVEV (reference sequence). V was trimmed by 4 bases and J by 9 bases, leaving 7 bases between them. The CDR3 coding sequence is TGTGCCAGCAGTTGGGGAGGTGAGCAGTTCTTC. Amino acids: CASSWGGEQFF.

The DNA of the CDR3 is TGCGCCAGCAGCTTTACAGATTCAGGAAACACCATATATTTT. It specifies CASSFTDSGNTIYF. This chain uses TRBV5-1 with TRBJ1-3; D not resolved. Trimming left V 2 bases short and J 4 bases short, with 10 bases between. Germline V gives CDR1 SGHRS, CDR2 YFSETQ. The CDR3 has 14 amino acids.

The chain links TRBV28 to TRBJ2-5, with D possibly being TRBD2 (5 bases). With the DNA end fitting TRBJ2-7 better, the J assignment may be wrong. The CDR3 is 16 residues long. Germline assignment: CDR1 MDHEN and CDR2 SYDVKM. The CDR3, as DNA: TGTGCCAGCAGGACCCAGATTCGGGGTCGGAGGTACGAGCAGTACTTC. This sequence encodes CASRTQIRGRRYEQYF.

This clone appeared a few times. The germline gene is not matched at one end of the junction; a read error may be the cause. The rearrangement joins TRBV7-9 to TRBJ2-7; D ambiguous. Germline CDR1 reads SEHNR; CDR2 reads FQNEAQ (reference sequence). CDR3 length equals 12 residues. The CDR3 here is CSSSFLSYEQYF. The CDR3 region has the DNA TGTTCCAGCAGCTTCCTATCCTACGAGCAGTACTTC.

CDR3 nucleotide sequence: TGTGCCAGCAGTGAAAGGGCAGGGGGGCGCCAAGAGACCCAGTACTTC. Its protein is CASSERAGGRQETQYF. The chain joins TRBV25-1 to TRBJ2-5, with D maybe TRBD1 (7 bases). This CDR3 has 16 amino acids. The germline CDR1 and CDR2 sequences are MGHDK and SYGVNS. Trimming left V 2 bases short and J 1 base short, with 14 bases between. The variable domain in full, completed from reference TRBV25-1 and TRBJ2-5, reads EADIYQTPRYLVIGTGKKITLECSQTMGHDKMYWYQQDPGMELHLIHYSYGVNSTEKGDLSSESTVSRIRTEHFPLTLESARPSHTSQYLCASSERAGGRQETQYFGPGTRLLVL.

The chain has TRBV2 and TRBJ1-2, with D possibly matching TRBD1 (6 bases). This CDR3 comprises 12 residues. V was shortened by 7 bases and J by 8 bases, with 14 bases between the two germline ends. Germline CDR1 is SNHLY and CDR2 is FYNNEI. For the CDR3, the DNA is TGTGCCAGCAATAAGGACAGCTCAGGCTACACCTTC. It is translated as CASNKDSSGYTF.